Presented here are 24 T cell receptor beta chains from one specimen sequenced in a study of CD8+CD57+ T cells in acquired aplastic anemia. The use of genomic DNA as template underpinned the TCR beta VDJ and CDR3 profiling. MiXCR was run by TCRdb on the reads, yielding one entry per CDR3 protein. The table lists 40,000 or so distinct CDR3 sequences, 76% of them singletons. Sample: sorted CD4+, CD8+, or CD8+CD57+ T cells (not recorded which) from PBMCs. Every receptor here comes from a human donor in good health, serving as a control.

This clonotype came up once. The V gene is TRBV4-3, the J gene TRBJ2-7; D is ambiguous. Trimming cost V 3 bases and J 3 bases, with 21 bases left between them. Germline CDR1 LGHNA, CDR2 YSLEER. The CDR3 has 17 residues. The DNA for the CDR3 is TGCGCCAGCAGCCAGAACTTCGTGCAGCCGCCCCGCTACGAGCAGTACTTC. Protein product: CASSQNFVQPPRYEQYF.

The chain combines TRBV9 with TRBJ2-7; 12 bases match TRBD2. CDR1 is SGDLS and CDR2 is YYNGEE in the germline V gene. V trimming: 3 bases; J trimming: 6 bases; junction bases outside the gene matches: 4. The CDR3 contains 14 residues. The CDR3 spells CASSGGLAGREQYF. DNA for the CDR3: TGTGCCAGCAGCGGAGGACTAGCGGGGCGCGAGCAGTACTTC.

This clonotype was seen more than once but under ten times. This chain joins TRBV4-1 and TRBJ2-7, with a weak D call TRBD1 (6 bases). Trimming cost V 5 bases and J 2 bases, with 10 bases left between them. This CDR3 spans 13 amino acids. Germline-derived CDR1 and CDR2 are MGHRA and YSYEKL. CDR3 in amino acids: CASSKGQTYEQYF. CDR3 nucleotide sequence: TGCGCCAGCAGCAAAGGACAGACCTACGAGCAGTACTTC.

This chain uses TRBV6-1 with TRBJ1-3; D is ambiguous. There are 15 residues in the CDR3. The V end was cut by 6 bases, the J end by 2 bases, with 14 bases between. Germline loops: CDR1 MNHNS, CDR2 SASEGT. The DNA for the CDR3 is TGTGCCAGCAGAGTAAGAGGATTTCCTGGAAACACCATATATTTT. It is translated as CASRVRGFPGNTIYF.

The chain couples TRBV9 to TRBJ2-7; 9 nucleotides line up with TRBD2. Germline V gives CDR1 SGDLS, CDR2 YYNGEE. The V segment lost 4 bases and the J segment 4 bases; nucleotides outside the gene matches: 3. The CDR3 runs to 13 residues. The CDR3 region has the DNA TGTGCCAGCAGCCACAGCGGGAGGTACGAGCAGTACTTC. Protein product: CASSHSGRYEQYF.

To note about this clonotype: Mismatch with germline at one junction end may stem from a read error. V is TRBV27 and J is TRBJ2-5, with a tentative D call TRBD1 (5 bases). There are 13 residues in the CDR3. Per germline, CDR1 MNHEY and CDR2 SMNVEV (reference sequence). CDR3: CASSGQLQETQYF. As DNA, the CDR3 is TGCGCCAGCAGTGGACAACTCCAAGAGACCCAGTACTTC.

For this clonotype: One end of the junction is discordant with germline, which a read error may explain. CDR3 sequence reads: CASSQYRTGYEQYF. The CDR3 DNA reads as TGCGCCAGCAGCCAATACCGGACAGGATACGAGCAGTACTTC. The chain joins TRBV2 to TRBJ2-7; 7 bases fit TRBD1. Germline V gene data show CDR1 as SNHLY and CDR2 as FYNNEI. This CDR3 contains 14 residues. The whole variable domain, remainder taken from reference TRBV2 and TRBJ2-7, is EPEVTQTPSHQVTQMGQEVILRCVPISNHLYFYWYRQILGQKVEFLVSFYNNEISEKSEIFDDQFSVERPDGSNFTLKIRSTKLEDSAMYFCASSQYRTGYEQYFGPGTRLTVT.

The chain couples TRBV11-1 to TRBJ1-1; D might be TRBD1 (5 bases). Germline V gene lookup returns CDR1 SGHAT and CDR2 FQDESV (reference sequence). This CDR3 has 16 amino acids. Trimming pared 5 bases from V and 4 bases from J, leaving 20 bases between. CDR3 nucleotides: TGTGCCAGCAGCCCCGCCACGGTGGCAGGGACCACTGAAGCTTTCTTT. It is translated as CASSPATVAGTTEAFF.

This clonotype occurred a few times. The chain recombines TRBV11-3 with TRBJ2-7, with TRBD1 identical over 7 bases. Germline V gives CDR1 SGHNT, CDR2 YENEEA. The CDR3 covers 15 residues. With V trimmed by 0 bases and J by 2 bases, 4 bases remained unmatched. The CDR3 here is CASSLDDRATYEQYF. The CDR3 DNA is TGTGCCAGCAGCTTAGACGACAGGGCAACCTACGAGCAGTACTTC.

Sample share makes this clonotype large. The V and J genes are TRBV7-2 and TRBJ2-1, with TRBD2 identical over 14 bases. This CDR3 is 17 amino acids long. V dropped 4 bases and J dropped 1; count of bases not matched to a gene: 3. Germline CDR1 reads SGHTA; CDR2 reads FQGNSA. The CDR3 loop is CASSWTSGGTSYNEQFF. CDR3 in DNA: TGTGCCAGCAGCTGGACTAGCGGGGGGACTTCCTACAATGAGCAGTTCTTC.

The rearrangement links TRBV29-1 to TRBJ1-1; D gene ambiguous. From germline, CDR1 is SQVTM and CDR2 ANQGSEA. V was shortened by 6 bases and J by 4 bases, with 12 bases between the two germline ends. This CDR3 region has 12 residues. The CDR3 coding sequence is TGCAGCGTCCTAAGTGGGTCCACTGAAGCTTTCTTT. Translated, it gives CSVLSGSTEAFF.

This chain uses TRBV2 with TRBJ2-2; the match to TRBD1 covers 10 bases. The CDR3 runs to 15 residues. CDR1 is SNHLY and CDR2 is FYNNEI in the germline V gene. V gave up 4 bases and J gave up 2 bases; unmatched junction bases: 1. The CDR3: CASSGDRGNTGELFF. The CDR3 DNA sequence: TGTGCCAGCAGTGGGGACAGGGGTAACACCGGGGAGCTGTTTTTT.

The chain links TRBV12-3 or TRBV12-4 to TRBJ1-2; possibly TRBD1 for D (5 bases). The CDR3 runs 13 residues. V shed 4 bases and J shed 10 bases, with 16 bases lying between them. CDR3 sequence (DNA): TGTGCCAGCAGTTCGTCTCTCGGGGGTGACTACACCTTC. Protein: CASSSSLGGDYTF.

The chain joins TRBV24-1 to TRBJ1-6, with 9 bases identical to TRBD1. V was pared by 7 bases and J by 7 bases, with 4 bases of the junction left unmatched. The CDR3 has 14 amino acids. In germline, CDR1 is KGHDR, CDR2 SFDVKD. The CDR3 protein is CATRGTGLNSPLHF. DNA for the CDR3: TGTGCCACCAGAGGGACAGGGCTGAATTCACCCCTCCACTTT.

V and J are TRBV24-1 and TRBJ2-5, with D tentatively TRBD2 (5 bases). The CDR3 length is 16 residues. Trimming removed 0 bases at V and 1 base at J, with 11 bases between. In germline, CDR1 is KGHDR, CDR2 SFDVKD. In DNA, the CDR3 is TGTGCCACCAGTGATTTGCAAGCTGGAGGCCAAGAGACCCAGTACTTC. This encodes CATSDLQAGGQETQYF.

In nucleotides, the CDR3 is TGTGCCAGCAGGAAAACAGCCGGCTACACCTTC. It translates to CASRKTAGYTF. The chain uses TRBV25-1 and TRBJ1-2; D uncertain. The CDR3 extends over 11 amino acids. Germline loops: CDR1 MGHDK, CDR2 SYGVNS. Trimming removed 6 bases from V and 8 bases from J, with 10 bases in between.

The chain couples TRBV15 to TRBJ2-7, with TRBD1 matching 9 bases. V shed 2 bases and J 7 bases; nucleotides not matched to a gene: 12. Per the germline V gene, CDR1 is LNHNV and CDR2 is YYDKDF (reference sequence). This CDR3 comprises 16 residues. The CDR3 region has the DNA TGTGCCACCAGCAGACCCCGAGGACAGGGGAGCTATGAGCAGTACTTC. Its protein product is CATSRPRGQGSYEQYF.

V usage is TRBV11-2 and J usage is TRBJ2-3; TRBD2 matches 16 bases. Germline CDR1 SGHAT, CDR2 FQNNGV. This CDR3 comprises 17 residues. Unmatched junction bases numbered 6, after V lost 3 bases and J lost 6 bases. In DNA, the CDR3 is TGTGCCAGCAGCTTCGGGACTAGCGGGGGGGAGTTGGATACGCAGTATTTT. Translated: CASSFGTSGGELDTQYF.

The rearrangement uses TRBV7-8 and TRBJ1-6, with unresolved D. The CDR3 is 12 residues long. V lost 5 bases and J 8 bases, leaving 7 bases between the germline ends. Germline V CDR1 and CDR2: SGHVS, FQNEAQ. CDR3 region: CASSHSDSPLHF. DNA of the CDR3: TGTGCCAGCAGCCACAGCGATTCACCCCTCCACTTT.

V gene TRBV19 combines with J gene TRBJ2-7; 11 nucleotides agree with TRBD2. Germline V CDR1 and CDR2: LNHDA, SQIVND (reference sequence). This CDR3 is 14 amino acids long. J gave up 3 bases and V 7 bases, and 5 bases lay outside the gene matches. The CDR3 loop reads CASIRTSGLYEQYV. CDR3 nucleotides: TGTGCCAGTATCAGGACTAGCGGGCTCTACGAGCAGTACGTC.

V is TRBV29-1 and J is TRBJ2-3; 10 positions agree with TRBD1. CDR1 and CDR2 (germline): SQVTM, ANQGSEA. The V gene end was trimmed by 0 bases and the J gene end by 7 bases; junction bases not matched to a gene: 10. This CDR3 spans 16 amino acids. The CDR3 here is CSVEDLGDRGGYTQYF. CDR3 DNA: TGCAGCGTTGAAGATTTGGGGGACAGGGGAGGGTATACGCAGTATTTT.

CDR3 region: CASSESGRDGYEQYF. Here the CDR3 DNA reads TGCGCCAGCAGTGAGTCGGGTAGGGACGGCTACGAGCAGTACTTC. J is TRBJ2-7 and V is TRBV10-1; D assignment may be TRBD1 or TRBD2 (5 bases each). Per germline, CDR1 WNHNN and CDR2 SYGVQD (reference sequence). The CDR3 covers 15 residues. Trimming pared 0 bases from V and 3 bases from J, leaving 12 bases between.

The CDR3 loop is CSASGTGTWDIYGYTF. CDR3 bases: TGCAGTGCTAGCGGAACCGGGACTTGGGATATCTATGGCTACACCTTC. The gene calls are TRBV20-1 and TRBJ1-2, with D perhaps matching TRBD1 (5 bases). CDR1 is DFQATT, CDR2 SNEGSKA, per germline (reference sequence). The CDR3 runs 16 residues. V shed 3 bases and J shed 4 bases, with 21 bases lying between them.

This clonotype was seen a handful of times. The rearrangement links TRBV6-2 or TRBV6-3 to TRBJ2-5, with 8 bases identical to TRBD1. After removal of 8 bases from V and 6 bases from J, the junction contained 8 bases not matched to a gene. CDR1 MNHEY and CDR2 SVGEGT come from the germline V gene. This CDR3 has 13 residues. In DNA, the CDR3 is TGTGCCAGCGGAGGGACAGGCGAGAAGACCCAGTACTTC. Protein sequence: CASGGTGEKTQYF.